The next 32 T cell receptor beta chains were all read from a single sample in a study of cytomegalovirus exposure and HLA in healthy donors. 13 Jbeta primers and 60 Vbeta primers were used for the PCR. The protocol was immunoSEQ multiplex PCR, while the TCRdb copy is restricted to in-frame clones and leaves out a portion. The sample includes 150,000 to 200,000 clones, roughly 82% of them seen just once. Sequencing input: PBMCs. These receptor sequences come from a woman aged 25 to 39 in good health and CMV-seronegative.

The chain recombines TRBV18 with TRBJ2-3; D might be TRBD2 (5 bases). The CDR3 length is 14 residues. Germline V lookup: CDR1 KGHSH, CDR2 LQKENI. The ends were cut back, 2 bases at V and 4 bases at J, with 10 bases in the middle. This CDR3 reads CASSPGLAADTQYF. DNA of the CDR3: TGTGCCAGCTCACCAGGGCTAGCCGCAGATACGCAGTATTTT.

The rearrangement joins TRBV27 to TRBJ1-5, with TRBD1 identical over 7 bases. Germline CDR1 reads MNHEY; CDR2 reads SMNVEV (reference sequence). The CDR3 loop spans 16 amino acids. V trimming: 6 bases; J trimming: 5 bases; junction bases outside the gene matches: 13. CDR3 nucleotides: TGTGCCAGCAGGCAAGCCGGGACAGTAAACGATCAGCCCCAGCATTTT. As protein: CASRQAGTVNDQPQHF.

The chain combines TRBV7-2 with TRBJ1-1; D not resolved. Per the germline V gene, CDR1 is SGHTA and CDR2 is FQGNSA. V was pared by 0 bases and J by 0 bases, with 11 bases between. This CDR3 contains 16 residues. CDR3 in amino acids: CASSLASSDMNTEAFF. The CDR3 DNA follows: TGTGCCAGCAGCTTAGCGAGTTCAGACATGAACACTGAAGCTTTCTTT.

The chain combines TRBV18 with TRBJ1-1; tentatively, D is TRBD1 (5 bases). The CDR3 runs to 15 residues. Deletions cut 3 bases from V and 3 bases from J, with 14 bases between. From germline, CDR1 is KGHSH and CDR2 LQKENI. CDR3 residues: CASSPRPGQDTEAFF. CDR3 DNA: TGTGCCAGCTCACCTAGGCCAGGGCAGGACACTGAAGCTTTCTTT.

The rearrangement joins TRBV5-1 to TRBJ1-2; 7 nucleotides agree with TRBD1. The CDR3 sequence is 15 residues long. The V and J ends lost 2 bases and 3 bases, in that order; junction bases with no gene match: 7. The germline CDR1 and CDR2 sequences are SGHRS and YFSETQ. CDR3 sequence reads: CASSFSTGRDYGYTF. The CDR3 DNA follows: TGCGCCAGCAGCTTTTCGACAGGGCGGGACTATGGCTACACCTTC.

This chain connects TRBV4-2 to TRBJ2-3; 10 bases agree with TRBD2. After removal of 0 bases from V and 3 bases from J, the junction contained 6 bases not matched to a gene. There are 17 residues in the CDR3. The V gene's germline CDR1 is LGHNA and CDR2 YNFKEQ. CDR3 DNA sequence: TGTGCCAGCAGCCAAGATGGGAGCGGGGGGGCTACAGATACGCAGTATTTT. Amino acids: CASSQDGSGGATDTQYF.

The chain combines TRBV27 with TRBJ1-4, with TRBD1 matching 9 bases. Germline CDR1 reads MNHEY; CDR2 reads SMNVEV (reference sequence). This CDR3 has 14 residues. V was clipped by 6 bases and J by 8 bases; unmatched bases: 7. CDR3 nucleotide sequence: TGTGCCAGCAGAATACAGGGGGCCGGAGAAAAACTGTTTTTT. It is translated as CASRIQGAGEKLFF.

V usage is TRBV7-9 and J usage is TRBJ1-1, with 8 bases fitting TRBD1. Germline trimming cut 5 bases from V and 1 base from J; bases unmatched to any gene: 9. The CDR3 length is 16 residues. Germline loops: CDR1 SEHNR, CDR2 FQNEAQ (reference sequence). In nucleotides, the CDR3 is TGTGCCAGCAGCCATCAAACCGGGACAGGGAACACTGAAGCTTTCTTT. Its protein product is CASSHQTGTGNTEAFF.

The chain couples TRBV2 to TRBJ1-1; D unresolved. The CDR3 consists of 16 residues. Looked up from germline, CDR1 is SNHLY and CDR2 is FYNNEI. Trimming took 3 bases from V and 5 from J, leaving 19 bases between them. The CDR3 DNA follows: TGTGCCAGCAGTGAGGAGGACTCGGGGTTTGGGACTGAAGCTTTCTTT. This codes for CASSEEDSGFGTEAFF.

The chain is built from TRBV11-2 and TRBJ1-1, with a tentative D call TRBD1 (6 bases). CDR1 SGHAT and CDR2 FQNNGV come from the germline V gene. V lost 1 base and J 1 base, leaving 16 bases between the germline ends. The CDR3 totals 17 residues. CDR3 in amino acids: CASSLGGGKGSNTEAFF. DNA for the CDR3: TGTGCCAGCAGCTTAGGAGGGGGTAAAGGGTCGAACACTGAAGCTTTCTTT.

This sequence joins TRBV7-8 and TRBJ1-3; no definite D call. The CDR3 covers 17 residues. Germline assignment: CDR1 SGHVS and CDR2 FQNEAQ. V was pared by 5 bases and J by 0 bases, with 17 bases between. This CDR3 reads CASSPAGLSYSGNTIYF. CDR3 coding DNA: TGTGCCAGCAGCCCAGCGGGGTTGAGCTACTCTGGAAACACCATATATTTT.

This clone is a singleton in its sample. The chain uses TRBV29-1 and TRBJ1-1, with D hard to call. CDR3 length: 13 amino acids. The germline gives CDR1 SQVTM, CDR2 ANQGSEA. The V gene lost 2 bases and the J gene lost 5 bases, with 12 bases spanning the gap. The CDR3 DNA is TGCAGCGTTGAATCGGGGTATGAGACTGAAGCTTTCTTT. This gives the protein CSVESGYETEAFF.

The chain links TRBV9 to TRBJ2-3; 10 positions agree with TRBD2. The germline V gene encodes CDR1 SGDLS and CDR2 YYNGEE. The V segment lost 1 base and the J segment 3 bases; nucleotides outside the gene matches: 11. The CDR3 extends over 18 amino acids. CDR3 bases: TGTGCCAGCAGCGTAAGCGGGGGGGCAAGTTGGGGGACAGATACGCAGTATTTT. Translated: CASSVSGGASWGTDTQYF.

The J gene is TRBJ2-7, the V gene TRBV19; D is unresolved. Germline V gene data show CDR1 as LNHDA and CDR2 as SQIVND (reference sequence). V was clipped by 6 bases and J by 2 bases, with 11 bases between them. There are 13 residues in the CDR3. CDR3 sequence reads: CASRPDTTYEQYF. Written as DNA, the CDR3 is TGTGCCAGTAGACCCGACACAACCTACGAGCAGTACTTC.

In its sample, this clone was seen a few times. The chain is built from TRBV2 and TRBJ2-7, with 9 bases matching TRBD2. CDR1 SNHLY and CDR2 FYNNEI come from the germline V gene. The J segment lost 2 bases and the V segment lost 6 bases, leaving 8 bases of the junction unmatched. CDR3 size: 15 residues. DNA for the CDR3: TGTGCCAGCAGACCGGGACTAGCAACGCCCTACGAGCAGTACTTC. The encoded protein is CASRPGLATPYEQYF.

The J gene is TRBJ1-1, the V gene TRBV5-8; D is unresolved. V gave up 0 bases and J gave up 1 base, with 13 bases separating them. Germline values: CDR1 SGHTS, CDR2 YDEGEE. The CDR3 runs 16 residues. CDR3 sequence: CASSLDVSAGNTEAFF. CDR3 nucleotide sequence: TGTGCCAGCAGCTTGGACGTGTCAGCGGGGAACACTGAAGCTTTCTTT.

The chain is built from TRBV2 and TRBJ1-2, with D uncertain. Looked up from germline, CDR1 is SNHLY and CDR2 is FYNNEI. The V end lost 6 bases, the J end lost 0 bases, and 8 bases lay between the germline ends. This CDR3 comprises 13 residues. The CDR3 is CASRANANYGYTF. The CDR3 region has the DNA TGTGCCAGCAGAGCCAACGCTAACTATGGCTACACCTTC.

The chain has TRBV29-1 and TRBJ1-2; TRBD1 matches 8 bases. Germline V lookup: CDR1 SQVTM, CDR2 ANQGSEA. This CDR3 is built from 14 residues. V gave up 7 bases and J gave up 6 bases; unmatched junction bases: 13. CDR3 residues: CSAWRAGGNDGYTF. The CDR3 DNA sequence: TGCAGCGCCTGGAGGGCAGGGGGCAATGATGGCTACACCTTC. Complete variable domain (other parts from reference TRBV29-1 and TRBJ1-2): SAVISQKPSRDICQRGTSLTIQCQVDSQVTMMFWYRQQPGQSLTLIATANQGSEATYESGFVIDKFPISRPNLTFSTLTVSNMSPEDSSIYLCSAWRAGGNDGYTFGSGTRLTVV.

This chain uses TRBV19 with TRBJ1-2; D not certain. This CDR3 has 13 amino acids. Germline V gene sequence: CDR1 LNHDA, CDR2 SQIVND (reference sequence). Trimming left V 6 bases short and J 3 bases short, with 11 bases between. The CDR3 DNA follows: TGTGCCAGTAGGCCTACAGAAGACTATGGCTACACCTTC. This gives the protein CASRPTEDYGYTF. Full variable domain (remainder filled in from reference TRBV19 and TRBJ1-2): DGGITQSPKYLFRKEGQNVTLSCEQNLNHDAMYWYRQDPGQGLRLIYYSQIVNDFQKGDIAEGYSVSREKKESFPLTVTSAQKNPTAFYLCASRPTEDYGYTFGSGTRLTVV.

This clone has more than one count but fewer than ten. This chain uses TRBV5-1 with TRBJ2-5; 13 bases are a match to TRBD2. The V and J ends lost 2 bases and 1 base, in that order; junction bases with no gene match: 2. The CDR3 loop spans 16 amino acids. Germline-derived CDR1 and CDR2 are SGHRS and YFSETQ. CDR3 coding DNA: TGCGCCAGCAGCTTAAGACTAGCGGGGGGCCAAGAGACCCAGTACTTC. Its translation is CASSLRLAGGQETQYF. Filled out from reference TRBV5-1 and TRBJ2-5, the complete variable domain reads KAGVTQTPRYLIKTRGQQVTLSCSPISGHRSVSWYQQTPGQGLQFLFEYFSETQRNKGNFPGRFSGRQFSNSRSEMNVSTLELGDSALYLCASSLRLAGGQETQYFGPGTRLLVL.

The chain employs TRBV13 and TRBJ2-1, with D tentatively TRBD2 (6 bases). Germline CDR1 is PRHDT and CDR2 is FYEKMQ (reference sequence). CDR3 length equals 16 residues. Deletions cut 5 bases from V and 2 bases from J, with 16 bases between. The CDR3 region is CASSPPGAETYNEQFF. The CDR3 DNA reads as TGTGCCAGCAGCCCCCCGGGAGCGGAGACCTACAATGAGCAGTTCTTC.

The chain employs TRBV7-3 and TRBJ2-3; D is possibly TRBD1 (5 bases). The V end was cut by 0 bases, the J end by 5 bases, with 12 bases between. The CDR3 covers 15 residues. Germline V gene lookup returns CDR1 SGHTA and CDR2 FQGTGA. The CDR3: CASSLTGAVGDTQYF. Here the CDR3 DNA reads TGTGCCAGCAGCTTAACAGGGGCTGTTGGAGATACGCAGTATTTT. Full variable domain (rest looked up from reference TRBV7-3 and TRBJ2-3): GAGVSQTPSNKVTEKGKYVELRCDPISGHTALYWYRQSLGQGPEFLIYFQGTGAADDSGLPNDRFFAVRPEGSVSTLKIQRTERGDSAVYLCASSLTGAVGDTQYFGPGTRLTVL.

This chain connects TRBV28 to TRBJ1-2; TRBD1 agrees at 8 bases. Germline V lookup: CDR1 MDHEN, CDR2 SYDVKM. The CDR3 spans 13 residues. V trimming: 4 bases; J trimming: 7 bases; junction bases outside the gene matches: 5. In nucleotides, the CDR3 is TGTGCCAGCAGTTGGGGTCAGGGGGCTGGCTACACCTTC. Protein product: CASSWGQGAGYTF.

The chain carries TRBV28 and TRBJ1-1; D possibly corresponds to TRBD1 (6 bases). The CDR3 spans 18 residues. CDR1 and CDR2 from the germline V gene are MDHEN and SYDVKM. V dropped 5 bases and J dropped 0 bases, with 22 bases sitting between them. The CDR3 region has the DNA TGTGCCAGCAGTACCCCTGGACAGCTCATTAAGATGAACACTGAAGCTTTCTTT. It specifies CASSTPGQLIKMNTEAFF.

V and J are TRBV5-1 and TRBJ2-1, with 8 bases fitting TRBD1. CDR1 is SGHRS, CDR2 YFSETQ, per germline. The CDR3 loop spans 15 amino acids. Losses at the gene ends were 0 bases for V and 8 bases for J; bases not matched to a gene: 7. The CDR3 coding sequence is TGCGCCAGCAGCTTGGAGGGCAGGGGGCAGGATGAGCAGTTCTTC. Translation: CASSLEGRGQDEQFF. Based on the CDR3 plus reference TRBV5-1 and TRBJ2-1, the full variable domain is KAGVTQTPRYLIKTRGQQVTLSCSPISGHRSVSWYQQTPGQGLQFLFEYFSETQRNKGNFPGRFSGRQFSNSRSEMNVSTLELGDSALYLCASSLEGRGQDEQFFGPGTRLTVL.

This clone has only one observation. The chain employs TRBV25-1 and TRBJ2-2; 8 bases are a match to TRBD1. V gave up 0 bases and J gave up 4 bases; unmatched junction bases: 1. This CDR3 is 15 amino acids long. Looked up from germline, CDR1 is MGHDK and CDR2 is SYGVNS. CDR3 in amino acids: CASSEYTGGTGELFF. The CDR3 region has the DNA TGTGCCAGCAGTGAATATACAGGGGGCACCGGGGAGCTGTTTTTT.

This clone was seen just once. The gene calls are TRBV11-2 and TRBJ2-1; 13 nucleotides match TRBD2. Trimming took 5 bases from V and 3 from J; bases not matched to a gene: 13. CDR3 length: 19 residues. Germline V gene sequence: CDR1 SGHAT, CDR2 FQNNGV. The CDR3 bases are TGTGCCAGCAGCCCCCGAATGACTAGCGGGGGGCTCGACTACAATGAGCAGTTCTTC. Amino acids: CASSPRMTSGGLDYNEQFF. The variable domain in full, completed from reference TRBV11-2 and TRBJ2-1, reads EAGVAQSPRYKIIEKRQSVAFWCNPISGHATLYWYQQILGQGPKLLIQFQNNGVVDDSQLPKDRFSAERLKGVDSTLKIQPAKLEDSAVYLCASSPRMTSGGLDYNEQFFGPGTRLTVL.

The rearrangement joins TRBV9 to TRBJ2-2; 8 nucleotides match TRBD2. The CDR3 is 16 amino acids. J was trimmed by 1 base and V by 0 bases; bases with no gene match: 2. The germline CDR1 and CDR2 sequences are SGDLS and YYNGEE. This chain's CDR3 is CASSVGAGGNTGELFF. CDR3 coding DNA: TGTGCCAGCAGCGTAGGGGCGGGGGGGAACACCGGGGAGCTGTTTTTT. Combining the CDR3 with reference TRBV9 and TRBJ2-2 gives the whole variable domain DSGVTQTPKHLITATGQRVTLRCSPRSGDLSVYWYQQSLDQGLQFLIQYYNGEERAKGNILERFSAQQFPDLHSELNLSSLELGDSALYFCASSVGAGGNTGELFFGEGSRLTVL.

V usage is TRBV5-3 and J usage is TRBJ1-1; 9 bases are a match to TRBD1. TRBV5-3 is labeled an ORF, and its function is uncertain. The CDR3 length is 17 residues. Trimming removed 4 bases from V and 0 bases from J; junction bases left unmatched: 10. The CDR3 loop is CARSLRDREKMNTEAFF. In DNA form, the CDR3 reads TGTGCCAGAAGCCTCCGGGACAGGGAAAAAATGAACACTGAAGCTTTCTTT.

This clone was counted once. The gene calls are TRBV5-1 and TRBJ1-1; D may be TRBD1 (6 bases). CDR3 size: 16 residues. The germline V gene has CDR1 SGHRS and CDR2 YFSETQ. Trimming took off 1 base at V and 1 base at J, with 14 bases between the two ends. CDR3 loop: CASSLSVGAPNTEAFF. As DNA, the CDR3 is TGCGCCAGCAGCTTGAGTGTGGGGGCCCCGAACACTGAAGCTTTCTTT.

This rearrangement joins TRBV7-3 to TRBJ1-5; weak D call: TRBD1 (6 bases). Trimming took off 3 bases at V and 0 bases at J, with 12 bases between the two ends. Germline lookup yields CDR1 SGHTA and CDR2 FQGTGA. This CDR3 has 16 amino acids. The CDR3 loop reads CASSFDYRASNQPQHF. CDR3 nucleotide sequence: TGTGCCAGCAGCTTCGATTACAGGGCTAGCAATCAGCCCCAGCATTTT.

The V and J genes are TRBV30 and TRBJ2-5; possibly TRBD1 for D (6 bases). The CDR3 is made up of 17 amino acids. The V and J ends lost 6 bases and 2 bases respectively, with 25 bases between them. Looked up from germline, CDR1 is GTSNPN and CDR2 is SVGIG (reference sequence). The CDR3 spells CACSDPLTQGQQETQYF. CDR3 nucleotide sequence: TGTGCCTGCAGCGACCCCCTCACACAGGGTCAACAAGAGACCCAGTACTTC. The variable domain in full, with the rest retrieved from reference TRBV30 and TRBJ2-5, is SQTIHQWPATLVQPVGSPLSLECTVEGTSNPNLYWYRQAAGRGLQLLFYSVGIGQISSEVPQNLSASRPQDRQFILSSKKLLLSDSGFYLCACSDPLTQGQQETQYFGPGTRLLVL.